This T cell receptor (beta chain) was recorded in a study of shared clonotypes between healthy human individuals. General study results and limits: Unshared clonotypes carried lower generation probabilities than those common to all four donors. Clonotypes that were shared across several donors made up approximately 5.1% of naive CD4 clonotypes.

The data were produced by immunoSEQ multiplex PCR, yet TCRdb's version contains in-frame clones alone and is incomplete. The sample shows about 1.5 million clones, approximately 96% of them seen only once. The CDR3 sequence is 17 residues long. The V gene end was trimmed by 4 bases and the J gene end by 0 bases; junction bases not matched to a gene: 9. Germline assignment: CDR1 SGHRS and CDR2 YFSETQ. A remark on this clone: Antigen unknown.

V and J are TRBV5-1 and TRBJ2-2, with TRBD1 matching 7 bases. The clonotype comes from a man between 25 and 39 years old in good health. What was sequenced was naive CD4+ T cells sorted from blood. The subset here: CD45RA+ positively selected. CDR3 nucleotides: TGCGCCAGCAGCCCCTCATCCGGGACAGCGAACACCGGGGAGCTGTTTTTT. Its protein product is CASSPSSGTANTGELFF.